This T cell receptor beta chain was captured by sequencing in a study of T-cell memory formation after mild COVID-19. Between the trimmed V and J ends, which lost 2 bases and 8 bases, there was a span of 12 bases. The CDR3 length is 13 residues. Per the germline V gene, CDR1 is MNHNS and CDR2 is SASEGT. TCRdb recomputed calls from the 5' RACE reads with MiXCR, one row per CDR3 protein. The profile shows around 530,000 distinct CDR3 sequences, about 20% of them singletons. With respect to this clonotype: The antigen is unknown.

Points from the study as a whole: Later expanders leaned toward CD4+, whereas clones contracting from day 15 to 85 were balanced CD4/CD8.

The genes are TRBV6-1 and TRBJ1-1, with D tentatively TRBD1 (5 bases). The sample consisted of PBMCs or a T cell subset sorted from them (not recorded which). The TCR sequence derives from an adult woman who had mild COVID-19 (a few samples of this study predate the infection). Cell type and time point are not known. The CDR3 DNA reads TGTGCCAGCAGTGAACAGGGAGGTTCAGAAGCTTTCTTT. The encoded protein is CASSEQGGSEAFF.